These T cell receptor beta chains were read from a single sample in a study of cytomegalovirus exposure and HLA in healthy donors. Clones were sequenced by immunoSEQ multiplex PCR, and TCRdb holds only the in-frame ones, with some missing. The repertoire holds approximately 170,000 clones, with approximately 88% as singletons. Sequencing used PBMCs. These TCRs come from a boy aged 2 to 9 in good health and CMV-seronegative. Both conserved end residues are trimmed from each CDR3.

cdr3_aa	j_call	cdr3_length	v_call
ASSYGTATEAF	TRBJ1-1	11	TRBV6-5
ASSASGQASTDTQY	TRBJ2-3	14	TRBV6-4
ASSDLTGSLWPQH	TRBJ1-5	13	TRBV2
ASSSLYSETQY	TRBJ2-5	11	TRBV7-2
SAQTGTGYGYT	TRBJ1-2	11	TRBV29-1
ALGTSGSYEQF	TRBJ2-1	11	TRBV6-1
ASSSGTGDAYEQY	TRBJ2-7	13	TRBV5-4
SSSPRWGDQETQY	TRBJ2-5	13	TRBV7-9
ASSPGGGLF	TRBJ2-1	9	TRBV7-2
ASSLGGQGASWSGYT	TRBJ1-2	15	TRBV7-8
ASTKRGKTGELF	TRBJ2-2	12	TRBV6-5
ASGTSGGLRETQY	TRBJ2-5	13	TRBV10-2
ASSQGTEDYEQY	TRBJ2-7	12	TRBV4-3
ASSLQTGETQY	TRBJ2-5	11	TRBV7-9
ASSPWASGRDIQY	TRBJ2-4	13	TRBV5-1
ASSALAAPNTGELF	TRBJ2-2	14	TRBV9
ASSLDLPAQVNYGYT	TRBJ1-2	15	TRBV4-3
ASSEGLAGGSSYNEQF	TRBJ2-1	16	TRBV25-1
ASSSPSAQPGSYGYT	TRBJ1-2	15	TRBV7-9
ASSYPGLMNTGELF	TRBJ2-2	14	TRBV6-6
ASSELVVSTDTQY	TRBJ2-3	13	TRBV2
ASSQTSSGFYNEQF	TRBJ2-1	14	TRBV6-6
ASSLLAGTDIYGYT	TRBJ1-2	14	TRBV7-9
ASGDRGNNSPLH	TRBJ1-6	12	TRBV14
ASSVGVSGYNEQF	TRBJ2-1	13	TRBV9
AWSVSAGGDEQY	TRBJ2-7	12	TRBV30
AISEVQWDSRYNEQF	TRBJ2-1	15	TRBV10-3
ASSDNRGGQPQH	TRBJ1-5	12	TRBV6-1
ASSVRTAFGTRYT	TRBJ1-2	13	TRBV9
SARDNAEAF	TRBJ1-1	9	TRBV20-1
ASSPSGGPQPQH	TRBJ1-5	12	TRBV18
ASSWSGQKTDTQY	TRBJ2-3	13	TRBV6-6